This TCR beta chain was profiled in a study of cytomegalovirus exposure and HLA in healthy donors. Findings and limits, study-wide: Altogether, around 160 TCR beta chains were recorded as cytomegalovirus-associated. A later analysis reportedly identified an Asian-associated ancestry cluster as carrying fewer N-insertions than the approximately 730-donor mean. A later analysis by the authors found several of the most significant clusters apparently linked to common viral pathogens.

As concerns this clone: The antigen is unknown.

The length of the CDR3 is 15 residues. Germline values: CDR1 SGHVS, CDR2 FNYEAQ. Trimming removed 1 base from V and 3 bases from J, with 10 bases in between. The PCR employed 60 Vbeta primers together with 13 Jbeta primers. Generated by immunoSEQ multiplex PCR, the TCRdb table keeps only in-frame clones and is missing some. The sample lists around 260,000 clones, 75% to 85% seen once, with more than 0.3% in the top ten. The source material was PBMCs. This clonotype originated in a girl aged 2-10 years in good health and CMV-seronegative. The V and J genes are TRBV7-6 and TRBJ2-1, with D maybe TRBD1 (6 bases). The CDR3 loop is CASSLGTVHYNEQFF. The CDR3 region has the DNA TGTGCCAGCAGCTTAGGGACAGTACACTACAATGAGCAGTTCTTC.